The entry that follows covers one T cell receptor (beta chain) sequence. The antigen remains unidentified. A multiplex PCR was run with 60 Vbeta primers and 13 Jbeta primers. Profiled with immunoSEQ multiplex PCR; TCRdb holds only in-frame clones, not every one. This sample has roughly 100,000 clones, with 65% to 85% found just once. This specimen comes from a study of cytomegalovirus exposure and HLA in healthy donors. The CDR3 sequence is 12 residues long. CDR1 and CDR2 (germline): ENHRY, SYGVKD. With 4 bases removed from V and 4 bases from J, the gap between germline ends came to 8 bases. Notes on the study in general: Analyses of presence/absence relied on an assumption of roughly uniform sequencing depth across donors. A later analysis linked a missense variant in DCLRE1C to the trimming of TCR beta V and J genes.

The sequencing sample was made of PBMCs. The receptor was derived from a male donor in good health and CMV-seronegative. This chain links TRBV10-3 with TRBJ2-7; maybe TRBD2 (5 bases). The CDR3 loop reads CAISGGLYEQYF. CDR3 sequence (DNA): TGTGCCATCAGTGGAGGGTTGTACGAGCAGTACTTC.